Sequencing of this TCR beta chain was carried out in a study of T cells in Graves' hyperthyroidism and ophthalmopathy. CDR3 length: 13 residues. Deletions cut 2 bases from V and 2 bases from J, with 7 bases between. Germline V gene data show CDR1 as MNHNY and CDR2 as SVGAGI (reference sequence). There are many counts of this clonotype. Amplified regions were TCR beta CDR3 sequences from RNA transcripts. The HTBI primer set was used in a first-round RT-PCR of the TCR CDR3. Each CDR3 protein is one row after TCRdb ran MiXCR on the multiplex PCR reads. The table shows about 350,000 distinct CDR3 sequences, with 14% occurring only once. Graves' hyperthyroidism qualified as stable when ophthalmopathy did not progress within 18 months. Diagnoses were made from clinical symptoms, serum measures (thyroxine and TRAb), thyroid ultrasound and orbital computed tomography. The authors took PBMCs from roughly 10 ml fresh peripheral blood.

The chain is built from TRBV6-6 and TRBJ2-7, with unresolved D. The source of this sequence is a woman under 40 with Graves' hyperthyroidism. Sample: blood. CDR3 residues: CASSYPLAYEQYF. The CDR3 nucleotides read TGTGCCAGCAGTTACCCGCTGGCCTACGAGCAGTACTTC.